What follows are 3 T cell receptor beta chains derived from one specimen sequenced in a study of shared clonotypes between healthy human individuals. Assay used: immunoSEQ multiplex PCR; TCRdb lists only in-frame clones, some missing. The data contain about 520,000 clones, around 95% of them singletons. Sequencing was carried out using naive CD4+ T cells sorted from blood. Subset of the sample: CD45RA+ positively selected. Receptor source: a woman aged 30 to 39 in good health.

This rearrangement joins TRBV25-1 to TRBJ2-2; D perhaps matches TRBD1 (5 bases). Per germline, CDR1 MGHDK and CDR2 SYGVNS. This CDR3 spans 14 amino acids. With 5 bases removed from V and 1 base from J, the gap between germline ends came to 8 bases. The CDR3: CASSLRGNTGELFF. The CDR3 nucleotides read TGTGCCAGCAGTTTAAGGGGGAACACCGGGGAGCTGTTTTTT.

This rearrangement joins TRBV28 to TRBJ2-7; no definite D call. The germline V gene encodes CDR1 MDHEN and CDR2 SYDVKM. There are 15 residues in the CDR3. Deletions cut 6 bases from V and 3 bases from J, with 18 bases between. Here the CDR3 DNA reads TGTGCCAGCAGCCCCTATGAGACAACTTACTACGAGCAGTACTTC. This codes for CASSPYETTYYEQYF.

The chain joins TRBV30 to TRBJ1-5; tentatively, D is TRBD1 (5 bases). The germline V and J ends were trimmed by 2 bases and 3 bases, with 14 bases remaining between them. Germline assignment: CDR1 GTSNPN and CDR2 SVGIG (reference sequence). CDR3 length: 15 amino acids. The CDR3 loop is CAWSLAGNTNQPQHF. CDR3 sequence (DNA): TGTGCCTGGAGTCTGGCAGGGAATACCAATCAGCCCCAGCATTTT.